Following are 9 T cell receptor beta chains from one sample sequenced in a study of OX40 agonist ivuxolimab in advanced cancers. Clones were sequenced by immunoSEQ multiplex PCR, and TCRdb holds only the in-frame ones, with some missing. This sample carries approximately 12,000 clones, 65% to 80% of them seen once, and the ten largest clones take around 28%. Sequencing used CD4+ or CD8+ T cells sorted from blood, obtained in a trial of the OX40 agonist ivuxolimab. The receptors here all came from an adult with an advanced solid tumor such as melanoma, head and neck, liver or kidney cancer.

Notes on this clone: The same CDR3 arises from other DNA sequences in this sample as well. The genes are TRBV4-1 and TRBJ1-4; D is uncertain. This CDR3 has 14 residues. CDR1 and CDR2 (germline): MGHRA, YSYEKL. Trimming cost V 6 bases and J 0 bases, with 8 bases left between them. CDR3 DNA: TGCGCCAGCAGACGGATCACAACTAATGAAAAACTGTTTTTT. Encoded protein: CASRRITTNEKLFF.

The chain recombines TRBV11-2 with TRBJ2-1; perhaps TRBD1 as D (5 bases). The CDR3 loop spans 14 amino acids. The germline gives CDR1 SGHAT, CDR2 FQNNGV. Trimming stripped 1 base from V and 4 bases from J, with 8 bases between. CDR3 sequence: CASSLASGYNEQFF. In DNA, the CDR3 is TGTGCCAGCAGCTTAGCGTCAGGGTACAATGAGCAGTTCTTC.

The chain carries TRBV7-8 and TRBJ2-7; 8 bases are shared with TRBD1. CDR3 length equals 14 residues. V shed 5 bases and J 7 bases; nucleotides not matched to a gene: 10. Germline assignment: CDR1 SGHVS and CDR2 FQNEAQ. In nucleotides, the CDR3 is TGTGCCAGCAGCCCTCCGACAGGGGCGATGGAGCAGTACTTC. It codes for CASSPPTGAMEQYF.

This clone was observed a handful of times. The rearrangement joins TRBV28 to TRBJ1-6; 10 bases agree with TRBD1. Looked up from germline, CDR1 is MDHEN and CDR2 is SYDVKM. There are 20 residues in the CDR3. V dropped 5 bases and J dropped 0; count of bases not matched to a gene: 13. Here the CDR3 DNA reads TGTGCCAGCAGTAGCCCGGGACAGGGGTTTCTTGTCTCCTATAATTCACCCCTCCACTTT. It translates to CASSSPGQGFLVSYNSPLHF. Full variable domain (outside the CDR3, taken from reference TRBV28 and TRBJ1-6): DVKVTQSSRYLVKRTGEKVFLECVQDMDHENMFWYRQDPGLGLRLIYFSYDVKMKEKGDIPEGYSVSREKKERFSLILESASTNQTSMYLCASSSPGQGFLVSYNSPLHFGNGTRLTVT.

In this sample, this clone turned up once. The chain carries TRBV13 and TRBJ2-5; TRBD2 matches at 13 bases. The length of the CDR3 is 16 residues. V dropped 5 bases and J dropped 4; count of bases not matched to a gene: 7. CDR1 is PRHDT, CDR2 FYEKMQ, per germline (reference sequence). CDR3 DNA sequence: TGTGCCAGCAGCCCCAGGACTAGCGGGGGCTTAGAGACCCAGTACTTC. Its protein product is CASSPRTSGGLETQYF. The entire variable domain, with the rest obtained from reference TRBV13 and TRBJ2-5, is as follows: AAGVIQSPRHLIKEKRETATLKCYPIPRHDTVYWYQQGPGQDPQFLISFYEKMQSDKGSIPDRFSAQQFSDYHSELNMSSLELGDSALYFCASSPRTSGGLETQYFGPGTRLLVL.

V gene TRBV19 combines with J gene TRBJ1-1, with a tentative D call TRBD1 (5 bases). Germline CDR1 LNHDA, CDR2 SQIVND (reference sequence). The V gene lost 5 bases and the J gene lost 3 bases, with 16 bases spanning the gap. The CDR3 contains 15 residues. The CDR3 here is CASSAPGLGDTEAFF. DNA of the CDR3: TGTGCCAGTAGTGCCCCAGGGCTAGGGGACACTGAAGCTTTCTTT.

J is TRBJ1-5 and V is TRBV15, with 7 bases that match TRBD1. This CDR3 region has 20 residues. V was pared by 0 bases and J by 4 bases, with 18 bases of the junction left unmatched. Germline V CDR1 and CDR2: LNHNV, YYDKDF (reference sequence). The CDR3 region is CATSRELMTGTLSKNQPQHF. The DNA of the CDR3 is TGTGCCACCAGCAGAGAATTAATGACAGGGACCCTGAGTAAGAATCAGCCCCAGCATTTT.

The V gene is TRBV7-9, the J gene TRBJ2-1; 10 bases fit TRBD2. This CDR3 contains 16 residues. Germline V gene data show CDR1 as SEHNR and CDR2 as FQNEAQ (reference sequence). J lost 4 bases, V lost 0 bases, and 3 bases had no gene match. The CDR3 region has the DNA TGTGCCAGCAGCTTAGCAGTAGCGGGAGGATACAATGAGCAGTTCTTC. It codes for CASSLAVAGGYNEQFF.

The chain is built from TRBV9 and TRBJ2-3; D is undetermined. The CDR3 has 14 amino acids. Germline-derived CDR1 and CDR2 are SGDLS and YYNGEE. Trimming shortened V by 0 bases and J by 2 bases, and 7 bases separated the two germline ends. CDR3 sequence reads: CASSVERNTDTQYF. The CDR3 coding sequence is TGTGCCAGCAGCGTAGAAAGGAACACAGATACGCAGTATTTT.